These T cell receptor beta chains were read from a single sample in a study of blood T cell repertoires in COVID-19. Libraries were prepared by immunoSEQ multiplex PCR; TCRdb keeps only in-frame clonotypes and omits some of them. The repertoire includes 150,000 to 180,000 clones, 80% to 90% of them detected once, and more than 7.5% sits in the top ten. Sequences were obtained from peripheral blood. These receptor sequences come from a woman aged 60-70 years with COVID-19, enrolled during active disease. The CDR3 runs from the conserved cysteine through the conserved F or W. A D gene is named only where the DNA matches it firmly. Some rows mark clone size as missing; the rest say once, few, many or name a class of expanded clone.

D gene	clone size	V gene	J gene	CDR3 protein	CDR3 DNA
NA	NA	TRBV5-1	TRBJ1-1	CASSLDINTEAFF	TGCGCCAGCAGCTTGGACATCAACACTGAAGCTTTCTTT
NA	NA	TRBV6-5	TRBJ1-5	CASSSTAPNQPQHF	TGTGCCAGCAGTTCGACAGCCCCAAATCAGCCCCAGCATTTT
NA	once	TRBV19	TRBJ1-5	CASSIWQNSNQPQHF	TGTGCCAGTAGTATCTGGCAGAATAGCAATCAGCCCCAGCATTTT
TRBD1	once	TRBV6-5	TRBJ2-2	CASSLQGAITGELFF	TGTGCCAGCAGCTTACAGGGGGCGATCACCGGGGAGCTGTTTTTT
NA	NA	TRBV5-1	TRBJ2-7	CASSFGGYEQYF	TGCGCCAGCAGCTTCGGGGGTTACGAGCAGTACTTC
NA	NA	TRBV7-6	TRBJ2-2	CASSLGGGAGELFF	TGTGCCAGCAGCTTAGGTGGAGGGGCCGGGGAGCTGTTTTTT
TRBD1	NA	TRBV5-4	TRBJ2-1	CASSPQDRALYNEQFF	TGTGCCAGCAGCCCCCAGGACAGGGCCTTATACAATGAGCAGTTCTTC
NA	NA	TRBV3-1/TRBV3-2	TRBJ1-5	CASSHPGDNQPQHF	TGTGCCAGCAGCCACCCAGGGGATAATCAGCCCCAGCATTTT
TRBD2	few	TRBV19	TRBJ2-2	CASRAGLAGKNTGELFF	TGTGCCAGTAGGGCGGGACTAGCGGGAAAGAACACCGGGGAGCTGTTTTTT
TRBD1	NA	TRBV7-2	TRBJ1-4	CASSFEGAWGEKLFF	TGTGCCAGCAGCTTTGAGGGGGCCTGGGGTGAAAAACTGTTTTTT
TRBD2	NA	TRBV18	TRBJ2-7	CASSTGTITYEQYF	TGTGCCAGCTCAACCGGGACTATTACATACGAGCAGTACTTC
NA	NA	TRBV21-1	TRBJ1-2	CASSSNRSGYGYTF	TGTGCCAGCAGCTCCAACAGATCAGGCTATGGCTACACCTTC
TRBD1	NA	TRBV27	TRBJ1-6	CASSPYTGGGYSPLHF	TGTGCCAGCAGTCCCTACACAGGGGGCGGCTATTCACCCCTCCACTTT
TRBD2	NA	TRBV7-9	TRBJ2-3	CASSPRTGTSVTDTQYF	TGTGCCAGCAGCCCTAGGACGGGGACTAGCGTGACAGATACGCAGTATTTT